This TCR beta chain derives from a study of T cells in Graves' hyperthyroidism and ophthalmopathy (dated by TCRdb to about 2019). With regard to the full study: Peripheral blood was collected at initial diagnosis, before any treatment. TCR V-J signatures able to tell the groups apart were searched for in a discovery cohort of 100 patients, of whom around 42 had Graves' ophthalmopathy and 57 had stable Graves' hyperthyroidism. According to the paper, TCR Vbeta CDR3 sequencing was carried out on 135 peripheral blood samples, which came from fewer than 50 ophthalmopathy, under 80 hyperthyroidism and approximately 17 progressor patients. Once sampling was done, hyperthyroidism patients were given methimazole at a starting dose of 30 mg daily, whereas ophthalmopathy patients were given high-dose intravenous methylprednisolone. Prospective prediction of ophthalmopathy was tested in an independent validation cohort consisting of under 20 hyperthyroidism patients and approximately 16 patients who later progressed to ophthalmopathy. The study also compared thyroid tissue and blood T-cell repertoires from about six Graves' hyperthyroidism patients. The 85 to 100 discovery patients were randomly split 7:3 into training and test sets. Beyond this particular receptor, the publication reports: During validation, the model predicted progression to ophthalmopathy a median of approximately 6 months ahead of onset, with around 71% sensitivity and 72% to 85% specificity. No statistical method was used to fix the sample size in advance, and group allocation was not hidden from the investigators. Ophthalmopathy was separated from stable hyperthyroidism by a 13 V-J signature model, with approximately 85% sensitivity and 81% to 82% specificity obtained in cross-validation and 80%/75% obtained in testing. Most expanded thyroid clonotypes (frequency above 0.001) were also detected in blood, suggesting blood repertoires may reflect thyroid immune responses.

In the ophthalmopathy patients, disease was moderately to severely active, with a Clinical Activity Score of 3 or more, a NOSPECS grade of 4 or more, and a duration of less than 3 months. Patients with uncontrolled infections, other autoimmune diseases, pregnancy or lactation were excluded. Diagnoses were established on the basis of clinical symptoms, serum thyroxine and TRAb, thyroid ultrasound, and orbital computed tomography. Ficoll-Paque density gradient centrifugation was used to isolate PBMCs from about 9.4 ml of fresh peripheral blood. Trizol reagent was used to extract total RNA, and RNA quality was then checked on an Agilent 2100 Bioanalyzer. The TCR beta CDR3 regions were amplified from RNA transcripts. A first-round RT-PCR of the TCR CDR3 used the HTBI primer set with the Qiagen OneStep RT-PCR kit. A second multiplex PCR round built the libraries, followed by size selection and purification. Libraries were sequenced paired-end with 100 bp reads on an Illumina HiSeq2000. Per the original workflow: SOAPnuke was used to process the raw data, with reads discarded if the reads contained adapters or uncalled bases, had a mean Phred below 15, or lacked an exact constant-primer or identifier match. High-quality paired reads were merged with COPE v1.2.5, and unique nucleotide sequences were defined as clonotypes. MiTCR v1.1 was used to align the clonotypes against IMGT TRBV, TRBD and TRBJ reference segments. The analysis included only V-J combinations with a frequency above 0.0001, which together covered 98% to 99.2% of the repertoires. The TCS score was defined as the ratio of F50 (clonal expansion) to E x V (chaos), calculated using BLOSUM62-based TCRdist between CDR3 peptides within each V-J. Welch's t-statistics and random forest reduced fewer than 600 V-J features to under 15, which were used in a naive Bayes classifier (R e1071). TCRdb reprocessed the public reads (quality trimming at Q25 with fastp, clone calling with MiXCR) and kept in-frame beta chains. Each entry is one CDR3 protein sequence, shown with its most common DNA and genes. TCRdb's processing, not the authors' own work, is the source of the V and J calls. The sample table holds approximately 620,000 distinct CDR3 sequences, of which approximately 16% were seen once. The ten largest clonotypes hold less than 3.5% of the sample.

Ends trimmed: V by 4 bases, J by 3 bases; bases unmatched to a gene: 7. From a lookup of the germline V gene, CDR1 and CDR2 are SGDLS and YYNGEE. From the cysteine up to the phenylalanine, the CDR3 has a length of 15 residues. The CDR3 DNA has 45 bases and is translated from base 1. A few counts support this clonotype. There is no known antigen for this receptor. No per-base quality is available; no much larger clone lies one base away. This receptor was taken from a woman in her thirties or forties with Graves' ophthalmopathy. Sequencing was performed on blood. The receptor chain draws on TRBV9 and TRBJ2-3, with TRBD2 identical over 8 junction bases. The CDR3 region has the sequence CASSMSGSMTDTQYF. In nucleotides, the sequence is TGTGCCAGCAGCATGAGCGGGAGTATGACAGATACGCAGTATTTT.